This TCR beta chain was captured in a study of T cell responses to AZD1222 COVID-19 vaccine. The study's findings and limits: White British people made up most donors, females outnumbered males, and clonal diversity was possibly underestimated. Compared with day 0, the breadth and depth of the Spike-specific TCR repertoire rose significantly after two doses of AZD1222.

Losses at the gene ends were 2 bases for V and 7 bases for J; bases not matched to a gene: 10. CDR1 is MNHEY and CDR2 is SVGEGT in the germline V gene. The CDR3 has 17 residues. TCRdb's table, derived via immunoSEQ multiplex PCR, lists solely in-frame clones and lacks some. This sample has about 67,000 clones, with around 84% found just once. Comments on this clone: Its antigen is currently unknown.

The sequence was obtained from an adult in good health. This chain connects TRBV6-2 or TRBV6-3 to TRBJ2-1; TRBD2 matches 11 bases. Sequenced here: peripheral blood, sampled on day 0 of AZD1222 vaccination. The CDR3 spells CASSYPTSGRIKNEQFF. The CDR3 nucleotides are TGTGCCAGCAGTTACCCAACTAGCGGGAGAATCAAGAATGAGCAGTTCTTC.